The 16 T cell receptor beta chains below were found in one sample sequenced in a study of molecular identifiers for immune sequencing clone quantification. TCRdb ran MiXCR on the PCR reads and lists one entry per CDR3 protein. The sample consists of 100,000 or so distinct CDR3 sequences, roughly 21% of them appearing once. Specimen: naive CD8+ T cells from blood, with Jurkat cell RNA spiked in. Subset of the sample: FACS-sorted CD8+CD4-CCR7+CD45RA+ naive T cells. The receptors were gathered from a human donor in good health. Some libraries in this study had Jurkat cell RNA spiked in.

The chain employs TRBV2 and TRBJ1-4; unclear D gene. The V gene lost 4 bases and the J gene lost 5 bases, with 11 bases spanning the gap. Germline lookup yields CDR1 SNHLY and CDR2 FYNNEI. This CDR3 spans 14 amino acids. The CDR3 DNA reads TGTGCCAGCAGTGCGGGTCGAAGGAATGAAAAACTGTTTTTT. The encoded protein is CASSAGRRNEKLFF. Variable domain in full (rest from reference TRBV2 and TRBJ1-4): EPEVTQTPSHQVTQMGQEVILRCVPISNHLYFYWYRQILGQKVEFLVSFYNNEISEKSEIFDDQFSVERPDGSNFTLKIRSTKLEDSAMYFCASSAGRRNEKLFFGSGTQLSVL.

J is TRBJ2-7 and V is TRBV29-1, with D possibly matching TRBD1 (5 bases). The CDR3 is 12 amino acids. Germline values: CDR1 SQVTM, CDR2 ANQGSEA. Trimming shortened V by 5 bases and J by 1 base, and 9 bases separated the two germline ends. This chain's CDR3 is CSVLTVSYEQYF. CDR3 nucleotides: TGCAGCGTTTTGACAGTTTCCTACGAGCAGTACTTC.

This clonotype was seen many times. The rearrangement joins TRBV7-2 to TRBJ2-1; D is possibly TRBD2 (6 bases). This CDR3 is built from 16 residues. Germline CDR1 reads SGHTA; CDR2 reads FQGNSA. The ends were cut back, 1 base at V and 2 bases at J, with 12 bases in the middle. CDR3: CASSLGGSGPYNEQFF. DNA of the CDR3: TGTGCCAGCAGCTTAGGAGGTAGCGGCCCCTACAATGAGCAGTTCTTC. Using reference TRBV7-2 and TRBJ2-1 for the parts outside the CDR3, the full variable domain is GAGVSQSPSNKVTEKGKDVELRCDPISGHTALYWYRQSLGQGLEFLIYFQGNSAPDKSGLPSDRFSAERTGGSVSTLTIQRTQQEDSAVYLCASSLGGSGPYNEQFFGPGTRLTVL.

This clonotype was seen only a few times. V is TRBV29-1 and J is TRBJ1-2; D perhaps matches TRBD1 (5 bases). Per germline, CDR1 SQVTM and CDR2 ANQGSEA. The CDR3 is made up of 11 amino acids. Trimming removed 4 bases at V and 5 bases at J, with 8 bases between. DNA for the CDR3: TGCAGCGTTGCTGGGACGTATGGCTACACCTTC. Protein sequence: CSVAGTYGYTF.

This clonotype was observed many times. The rearrangement links TRBV4-1 to TRBJ2-5; D unresolved. Trimming took 0 bases from V and 7 from J, leaving 6 bases between them. The CDR3 covers 12 residues. Germline CDR1 reads MGHRA; CDR2 reads YSYEKL. CDR3 nucleotide sequence: TGCGCCAGCAGCCAAGATAGAGGGACCCAGTACTTC. Translating gives CASSQDRGTQYF.

V and J are TRBV3-1 and TRBJ2-1, with 11 bases aligning to TRBD2. The CDR3 has 16 residues. The germline CDR1 and CDR2 sequences are LGHDT and YNNKEL (reference sequence). V shed 3 bases and J 6 bases; nucleotides not matched to a gene: 7. The CDR3 here is CASSHVAGGPRNEQFF. In DNA form, the CDR3 reads TGTGCCAGCAGCCACGTAGCGGGAGGGCCCCGCAATGAGCAGTTCTTC.

This clonotype has ten or more counts. The CDR3 nucleotides are TGTGCCAGCAGTTACCTCAAGGGCAGGTACAAACCCCAGCATTTT. This sequence encodes CASSYLKGRYKPQHF. This chain joins TRBV6-7 and TRBJ1-5; no clear D. TRBV6-7 is sorted into the ORF group, with uncertain function. V lost 2 bases, J lost 10 bases, and 18 bases lay in between. CDR3 length: 15 residues.

This clonotype came up many times. The genes are TRBV15 and TRBJ2-1; D not certain. CDR3 size: 16 residues. V was clipped by 3 bases and J by 4 bases, with 16 bases between them. Per germline, CDR1 LNHNV and CDR2 YYDKDF (reference sequence). The CDR3 DNA follows: TGTGCCACCAGCAGTAGCCGGTCGGTAACGTACAATGAGCAGTTCTTC. Protein sequence: CATSSSRSVTYNEQFF.

V gene TRBV5-6 combines with J gene TRBJ2-1; D ambiguous. This CDR3 spans 17 amino acids. Germline CDR1 reads SGHDT; CDR2 reads YYEEEE. V dropped 4 bases and J dropped 2 bases, with 19 bases sitting between them. CDR3 sequence: CASSLIPSQIPYNEQFF. CDR3 nucleotide sequence: TGTGCCAGCAGCCTCATTCCGAGCCAAATCCCCTACAATGAGCAGTTCTTC.

This clonotype occurred once. A much bigger clone sits one base away, suggesting this may be a read error. The chain joins TRBV14 to TRBJ2-6; a possible D gene is TRBD1 (6 bases). The CDR3 has 18 residues. Trimming took 5 bases from V and 2 from J, leaving 19 bases between them. Germline CDR1 is SGHDN and CDR2 is FVKESK. CDR3 sequence reads: CASSYPGRGRPGANVLTF. The CDR3 nucleotides are TGTGCCAGCAGCTACCCGGGCAGGGGTAGGCCTGGGGCCAACGTCCTGACTTTC.

On this clonotype: This may arise from a read error, as a much more abundant clone is one base away. The CDR3 nucleotides read TGTGCCAGCAGCGCCGGGACAGGGGTCATGAACACTGAAGCTTTCTTT. Protein product: CASSAGTGVMNTEAFF. The chain links TRBV9 to TRBJ1-1; 10 nucleotides line up with TRBD1. V gave up 3 bases and J gave up 0 bases; unmatched junction bases: 5. The CDR3 is 16 residues long. Germline V lookup: CDR1 SGDLS, CDR2 YYNGEE. The full variable domain, rest sourced from reference TRBV9 and TRBJ1-1, is DSGVTQTPKHLITATGQRVTLRCSPRSGDLSVYWYQQSLDQGLQFLIQYYNGEERAKGNILERFSAQQFPDLHSELNLSSLELGDSALYFCASSAGTGVMNTEAFFGQGTRLTVV.

Points on this clonotype: This may be a read error: a much more frequent sequence differs by one nucleotide. The chain is built from TRBV19 and TRBJ1-1; a possible D gene is TRBD1 (6 bases). The CDR3 runs 13 residues. Germline V CDR1 and CDR2: LNHDA, SQIVND (reference sequence). The CDR3 bases are TGTGCCAGTAGTAGTGGGGGCAACACTGAAGCTCTCTTT. Its translation: CASSSGGNTEALF.

As to this clonotype: A much larger clone sits a single nucleotide away, making a read error possible. V is TRBV28 and J is TRBJ1-4; D not resolved. This CDR3 has 14 amino acids. Germline CDR1 is MDHEN and CDR2 is SYDVKM. V was shortened by 7 bases and J by 4 bases, with 13 bases between the two germline ends. CDR3 sequence: CASTPLEINEKLFF. The CDR3 coding sequence is TGTGCCAGCACACCGCTGGAGATTAATGAAAAACTGTTTTTT.

The chain has TRBV15 and TRBJ2-7; maybe TRBD1 (6 bases). This CDR3 spans 15 amino acids. V dropped 2 bases and J dropped 2 bases, with 13 bases sitting between them. Germline V gene sequence: CDR1 LNHNV, CDR2 YYDKDF (reference sequence). The CDR3: CATSRNPTGTYEQYF. Written as DNA, the CDR3 is TGTGCCACCAGCAGAAATCCGACAGGCACCTACGAGCAGTACTTC. Variable domain in full (rest from reference TRBV15 and TRBJ2-7): DAMVIQNPRYQVTQFGKPVTLSCSQTLNHNVMYWYQQKSSQAPKLLFHYYDKDFNNEADTPDNFQSRRPNTSFCFLDIRSPGLGDTAMYLCATSRNPTGTYEQYFGPGTRLTVT.

Remarks on this clonotype: A read error may account for a junction end that differs from germline. This chain joins TRBV4-2 and TRBJ2-2; D might be TRBD1 (7 bases). Germline-derived CDR1 and CDR2 are LGHNA and YNFKEQ. There are 18 residues in the CDR3. CDR3 protein: CASSQLGGQTGDTGGLFF. In DNA, the CDR3 is TGTGCCAGCAGCCAGCTAGGGGGACAGACTGGTGACACCGGGGGGCTGTTTTTT.

This clonotype has a count of ten or more. V usage is TRBV4-3 and J usage is TRBJ2-1, with TRBD1 matching 9 bases. V trimming: 3 bases; J trimming: 7 bases; junction bases outside the gene matches: 4. Germline V gene data show CDR1 as LGHNA and CDR2 as YSLEER. The CDR3 covers 14 residues. The DNA for the CDR3 is TGCGCCAGCAGCCATACAGGGGGCCGGAATGAGCAGTTCTTC. It specifies CASSHTGGRNEQFF.